This TCR beta chain comes out of a study of T cell changes during pregnancy in multiple sclerosis (dated by TCRdb to between 2018 and 2021). Study-level background: In women with multiple sclerosis, the researchers looked at how the T cell repertoire shifted as pregnancy progressed.

Of note for this clone: The specificity of this receptor is unknown. Base qualities were left out, and no much larger clone turns up one base away.

The germline V gene specifies SGHRS as CDR1 and YFSETQ as CDR2. Inclusive of the bounding cysteine and phenylalanine, the CDR3 is 14 residues long. Of all the DNA, just the CDR3 is kept, 42 bases in frame from base 1. V loses 0 bases, J loses 8 bases, and the germline ends lie 11 bases apart. Library prep was done by the immunoSEQ multiplex PCR assay. The table comes from immuneACCESS by way of TCRdb, which keeps in-frame sequences with V and J called. Part of the clones is missing from these tables; in studies checked, under half for an unresolved V gene and the rest for unknown reasons. This sample gives approximately 100,000 clones in total; 90% to 95% of them show up just once. The ten top clones hold less than 2.5% of the sample.

This clonotype originated in a female donor with multiple sclerosis, enrolled in a pregnancy study. Sequenced material: peripheral blood, taken in the third trimester of pregnancy. Here the chain combines TRBV5-1 and TRBJ1-4, with the D gene call left open. The CDR3 region has the sequence CASSLEIGNEKLFF. The DNA reads TGCGCCAGCAGCTTGGAGATCGGGAACGAAAAACTGTTTTTT.